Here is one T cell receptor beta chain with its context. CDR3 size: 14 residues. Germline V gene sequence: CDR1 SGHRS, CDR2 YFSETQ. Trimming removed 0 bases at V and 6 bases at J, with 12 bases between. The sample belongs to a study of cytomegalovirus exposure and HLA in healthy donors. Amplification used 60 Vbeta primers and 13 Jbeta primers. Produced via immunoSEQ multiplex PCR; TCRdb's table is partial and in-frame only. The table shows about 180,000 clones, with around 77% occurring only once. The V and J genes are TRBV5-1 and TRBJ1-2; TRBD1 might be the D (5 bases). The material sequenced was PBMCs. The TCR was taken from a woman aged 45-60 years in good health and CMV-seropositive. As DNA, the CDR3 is TGCGCCAGCAGCTTGGGTAGTCTAGGGGATGGCTACACCTTC. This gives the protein CASSLGSLGDGYTF. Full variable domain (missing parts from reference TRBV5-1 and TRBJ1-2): KAGVTQTPRYLIKTRGQQVTLSCSPISGHRSVSWYQQTPGQGLQFLFEYFSETQRNKGNFPGRFSGRQFSNSRSEMNVSTLELGDSALYLCASSLGSLGDGYTFGSGTRLTVV.